What follows are 8 T cell receptor beta chains derived from one specimen sequenced in a study of blood T cell repertoires in COVID-19. Sequencing was performed with immunoSEQ multiplex PCR; in TCRdb, only in-frame clones are kept and a portion is missing. This sample has around 70,000 clones, with 80% to 90% found just once. The sequenced sample consisted of peripheral blood. These TCRs come from a woman over 75 with active or convalescent COVID-19.

The chain uses TRBV30 and TRBJ1-1; TRBD1 might be the D (5 bases). V lost 8 bases and J lost 0, with 13 bases in between. From germline, CDR1 is GTSNPN and CDR2 SVGIG (reference sequence). This CDR3 is 13 amino acids long. DNA for the CDR3: TGTGCCGGATTCTGGACACTGAACACTGAAGCTTTCTTT. Translated, it gives CAGFWTLNTEAFF. Variable domain in full (rest from reference TRBV30 and TRBJ1-1): SQTIHQWPATLVQPVGSPLSLECTVEGTSNPNLYWYRQAAGRGLQLLFYSVGIGQISSEVPQNLSASRPQDRQFILSSKKLLLSDSGFYLCAGFWTLNTEAFFGQGTRLTVV.

The rearrangement links TRBV27 to TRBJ1-1; TRBD1 is a possible D gene (5 bases). Germline V CDR1 and CDR2: MNHEY, SMNVEV (reference sequence). The CDR3 is 14 amino acids. Trimming cost V 1 base and J 6 bases, with 12 bases left between them. The DNA for the CDR3 is TGTGCCAGCAGTTTATTGGGGCCCCCGGCTGAAGCTTTCTTT. Its translation is CASSLLGPPAEAFF.

V usage is TRBV6-2 or TRBV6-3 and J usage is TRBJ1-3; D possibly corresponds to TRBD1 (6 bases). The germline V and J ends were trimmed by 6 bases and 1 base, with 10 bases remaining between them. The length of the CDR3 is 14 residues. Germline CDR1 and CDR2: MNHEY and SVGEGT. CDR3 region: CASSQTGSGNTIYF. CDR3 bases: TGTGCCAGCAGCCAGACAGGATCTGGAAACACCATATATTTT.

The chain carries TRBV5-6 and TRBJ2-3; TRBD1 aligns across 9 bases. Germline CDR1 and CDR2: SGHDT and YYEEEE. Losses at the gene ends were 2 bases for V and 4 bases for J; bases not matched to a gene: 5. The CDR3 contains 15 residues. The CDR3, as DNA: TGTGCCAGCAGCTTCCGGACAGGGGCGGCAGATACGCAGTATTTT. Its protein is CASSFRTGAADTQYF.

This chain joins TRBV27 and TRBJ1-6; 8 bases fit TRBD1. CDR3 size: 13 residues. The germline gives CDR1 MNHEY, CDR2 SMNVEV (reference sequence). With 5 bases clipped from V and 9 bases from J, the junction kept 3 bases outside the gene matches. Here the CDR3 DNA reads TGTGCCAGCAGTATCGACAGGGGTTCACCCCTCCACTTT. It yields the protein CASSIDRGSPLHF.

This clone was recorded only once. V is TRBV5-1 and J is TRBJ2-5; 10 bases match TRBD2. The V and J ends lost 0 bases and 1 base, in that order; junction bases with no gene match: 6. The CDR3 covers 17 residues. Germline CDR1 SGHRS, CDR2 YFSETQ. The CDR3 DNA reads TGCGCCAGCAGCTTGGGACTAGCGGGTTACTTCCAAGAGACCCAGTACTTC. It specifies CASSLGLAGYFQETQYF.

The chain uses TRBV7-2 and TRBJ2-3; D possibly corresponds to TRBD1 (5 bases). Trimming cost V 6 bases and J 1 base, with 11 bases left between them. Germline CDR1 and CDR2: SGHTA and FQGNSA. The CDR3 contains 14 residues. The CDR3 nucleotides are TGTGCCAGCAGTTTGGAACAGGGCACAGATACGCAGTATTTT. It encodes CASSLEQGTDTQYF.

This chain links TRBV6-5 with TRBJ1-1; a possible D gene is TRBD1 (5 bases). The CDR3 contains 15 residues. The germline CDR1 and CDR2 sequences are MNHEY and SVGAGI. Trimming shortened V by 6 bases and J by 4 bases, and 18 bases separated the two germline ends. The chain's CDR3 is CASSFRRGVGTEAFF. The CDR3 DNA follows: TGTGCCAGCAGCTTTCGGCGGGGGGTCGGCACTGAAGCTTTCTTT.